The next 13 T cell receptor beta chains were all read from a single sample in a study of blood T cell repertoires in COVID-19. The data were produced by immunoSEQ multiplex PCR, yet TCRdb's version contains in-frame clones alone and is incomplete. The sample carries about 23,000 clones, roughly 85% recorded once. Material: peripheral blood. The receptors come from a man in his 70s in a cohort sampled during active COVID-19.

The rearrangement joins TRBV29-1 to TRBJ1-2, with 8 bases matching TRBD1. The junction had 2 bases not matched to a gene; V was cut back by 7 bases and J by 4 bases. The CDR3 contains 11 residues. Germline V gene lookup returns CDR1 SQVTM and CDR2 ANQGSEA. Written as DNA, the CDR3 is TGCAGCGCTACAGGGGGCTATGGCTACACCTTC. Its translation is CSATGGYGYTF.

The V and J genes are TRBV5-1 and TRBJ2-1; D may be TRBD2 (6 bases). The V end lost 0 bases, the J end lost 0 bases, and 7 bases lay between the germline ends. Germline CDR1 SGHRS, CDR2 YFSETQ. This CDR3 spans 15 amino acids. CDR3 nucleotides: TGCGCCAGCAGCTTGGGGAGGGCCTCCTACAATGAGCAGTTCTTC. This encodes CASSLGRASYNEQFF.

This chain links TRBV19 with TRBJ2-1, with 14 bases aligning to TRBD2. V trimming: 5 bases; J trimming: 6 bases; junction bases outside the gene matches: 12. The CDR3 has 18 amino acids. CDR1 and CDR2 (germline): LNHDA, SQIVND (reference sequence). The CDR3 loop is CASSLLTSGRAGSNEQFF. The CDR3 DNA is TGTGCCAGTAGTCTCTTGACTAGCGGGAGGGCCGGGAGCAATGAGCAGTTCTTC.

The chain carries TRBV5-6 and TRBJ2-5; D remains unclear. This CDR3 contains 12 residues. CDR1 is SGHDT, CDR2 YYEEEE, per germline. V was cut by 2 bases and J by 6 bases, with 8 bases left in between. CDR3 loop: CASSLWAKTQYF. The CDR3 DNA reads TGTGCCAGCAGCTTATGGGCAAAGACCCAGTACTTC.

The V call is TRBV9, the J call TRBJ1-2; TRBD1 matches 7 bases. The trim removed 4 bases at V and 7 bases at J, leaving 19 bases unmatched. Germline CDR1 is SGDLS and CDR2 is YYNGEE. This CDR3 is built from 17 residues. The CDR3 DNA reads TGTGCCAGCAGCTTATCCAACACAGGGGCGGGTCCCCGTGGCTACACCTTC. Its protein product is CASSLSNTGAGPRGYTF. Combining the CDR3 with reference TRBV9 and TRBJ1-2 gives the whole variable domain DSGVTQTPKHLITATGQRVTLRCSPRSGDLSVYWYQQSLDQGLQFLIQYYNGEERAKGNILERFSAQQFPDLHSELNLSSLELGDSALYFCASSLSNTGAGPRGYTFGSGTRLTVV.

The chain recombines TRBV28 with TRBJ2-3; 8 bases match TRBD2. The CDR3 extends over 20 amino acids. Germline V gene lookup returns CDR1 MDHEN and CDR2 SYDVKM. The V and J ends lost 6 bases and 0 bases, in that order; junction bases with no gene match: 20. CDR3 nucleotide sequence: TGTGCCAGCAGGACGGTCTCCCTAGCGGGCCGTCTTCTTAGCACAGATACGCAGTATTTT. Its protein is CASRTVSLAGRLLSTDTQYF. The full variable domain, completed using reference TRBV28 and TRBJ2-3, is DVKVTQSSRYLVKRTGEKVFLECVQDMDHENMFWYRQDPGLGLRLIYFSYDVKMKEKGDIPEGYSVSREKKERFSLILESASTNQTSMYLCASRTVSLAGRLLSTDTQYFGPGTRLTVL.

The chain joins TRBV6-2 or TRBV6-3 to TRBJ2-1, with D maybe TRBD1 (5 bases). In germline, CDR1 is MNHEY, CDR2 SVGEGT. This CDR3 contains 16 residues. V lost 2 bases and J 0 bases, leaving 11 bases between the germline ends. The CDR3 DNA follows: TGTGCCAGCAGTTACGGGCAGGGCCGCTCCTACAATGAGCAGTTCTTC. Its translation is CASSYGQGRSYNEQFF.

This clone was counted only a few times. The gene calls are TRBV6-1 and TRBJ2-2; tentative D call: TRBD2 (5 bases). Trimming took off 2 bases at V and 0 bases at J, with 10 bases between the two ends. Germline loops: CDR1 MNHNS, CDR2 SASEGT. This CDR3 has 16 residues. The CDR3: CASSEFQRTNTGELFF. The CDR3 DNA sequence: TGTGCCAGCAGTGAATTCCAGCGGACGAACACCGGGGAGCTGTTTTTT.

The chain joins TRBV5-1 to TRBJ1-2; D is uncertain. The V gene lost 0 bases and the J gene lost 0 bases, with 9 bases spanning the gap. This CDR3 is built from 15 residues. Germline V CDR1 and CDR2: SGHRS, YFSETQ. CDR3 amino acids: CASSLAAEANYGYTF. Here the CDR3 DNA reads TGCGCCAGCAGCTTGGCGGCGGAAGCTAACTATGGCTACACCTTC.

In DNA, the CDR3 is TGTGCCAGTAGGACCAGGGGTACCGGGGAGCTGTTTTTT. It encodes CASRTRGTGELFF. The chain carries TRBV19 and TRBJ2-2; D is possibly TRBD1 (6 bases). V was cut by 6 bases and J by 5 bases, with 10 bases left in between. This CDR3 is built from 13 residues. Germline V gene lookup returns CDR1 LNHDA and CDR2 SQIVND (reference sequence).

V gene TRBV7-9 combines with J gene TRBJ2-7; D may be TRBD2 (5 bases). In germline, CDR1 is SEHNR, CDR2 FQNEAQ (reference sequence). V dropped 5 bases and J dropped 0 bases, with 11 bases sitting between them. The length of the CDR3 is 14 residues. In DNA, the CDR3 is TGTGCCAGCAGCCAGGACTGGAGCTCCTACGAGCAGTACTTC. Encoded protein: CASSQDWSSYEQYF.

This rearrangement joins TRBV19 to TRBJ2-1, with D perhaps TRBD2 (5 bases). The V gene lost 4 bases and the J gene lost 7 bases, with 14 bases spanning the gap. Germline V gene lookup returns CDR1 LNHDA and CDR2 SQIVND (reference sequence). The CDR3 has 14 amino acids. CDR3 DNA sequence: TGTGCCAGTAGTAAGGTAGCGTCTCGGAATGAGCAGTTCTTC. This sequence encodes CASSKVASRNEQFF.

The chain employs TRBV5-4 and TRBJ2-1; a weak D match, TRBD2 (6 bases). CDR1 is SGHNT and CDR2 is YYREEE in the germline V gene (reference sequence). V was trimmed by 2 bases and J by 5 bases, leaving 17 bases between them. The CDR3 is 16 residues long. For the CDR3, the DNA is TGTGCCAGCAGCTTAGAAACCGGGAGCACGAACAATGAGCAGTTCTTC. This encodes CASSLETGSTNNEQFF.